This record looks at one T cell receptor beta chain sequence and its context. Recruited during active infection, patients (from Seattle) were subsequently followed longitudinally. This specimen belongs to a study of blood T cell repertoires in COVID-19. Unmatched junction bases numbered 6, after V lost 2 bases and J lost 6 bases. Germline V gene lookup returns CDR1 SGHTA and CDR2 FQGNSA. This CDR3 region has 14 residues. Under the authors' procedure: Using reference gene primer amplification, nucleated cell counts were estimated. Using immunoSEQ multiplex PCR, the repertoire was profiled, and TCRdb retains in-frame clones only, with some absent. That table supplies the V and J calls and clone size; D and trimming were determined from the DNA. The sample holds 330,000 or so clones, about 87% seen once.

The receptor's source is a young man with COVID-19, enrolled during active disease. The sequenced material came from peripheral blood. The V and J genes are TRBV7-2 and TRBJ2-7; 8 bases fit TRBD2. The CDR3 DNA follows: TGTGCCAGCAGCTTATCTCGGGGGGGCCTCGAGCAGTACTTC. Translated, it gives CASSLSRGGLEQYF.